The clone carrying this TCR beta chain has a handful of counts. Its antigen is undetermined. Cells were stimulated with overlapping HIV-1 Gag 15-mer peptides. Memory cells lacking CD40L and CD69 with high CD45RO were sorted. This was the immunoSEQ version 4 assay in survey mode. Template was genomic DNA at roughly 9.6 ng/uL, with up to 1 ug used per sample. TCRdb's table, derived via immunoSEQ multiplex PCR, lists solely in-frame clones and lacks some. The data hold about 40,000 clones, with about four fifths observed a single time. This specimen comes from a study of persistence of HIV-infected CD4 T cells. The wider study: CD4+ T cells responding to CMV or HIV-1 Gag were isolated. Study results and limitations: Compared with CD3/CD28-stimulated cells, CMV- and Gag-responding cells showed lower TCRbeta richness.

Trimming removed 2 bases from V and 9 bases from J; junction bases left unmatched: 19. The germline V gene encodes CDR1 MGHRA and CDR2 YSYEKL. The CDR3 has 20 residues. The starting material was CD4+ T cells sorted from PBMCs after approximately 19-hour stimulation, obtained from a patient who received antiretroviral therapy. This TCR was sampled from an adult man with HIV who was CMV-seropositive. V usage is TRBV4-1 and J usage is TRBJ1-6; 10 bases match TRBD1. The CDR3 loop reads CASSQQPGQGSWVLSSPLHF. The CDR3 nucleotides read TGCGCCAGCAGCCAACAACCGGGACAGGGGTCATGGGTCTTAAGTTCACCCCTCCACTTT.